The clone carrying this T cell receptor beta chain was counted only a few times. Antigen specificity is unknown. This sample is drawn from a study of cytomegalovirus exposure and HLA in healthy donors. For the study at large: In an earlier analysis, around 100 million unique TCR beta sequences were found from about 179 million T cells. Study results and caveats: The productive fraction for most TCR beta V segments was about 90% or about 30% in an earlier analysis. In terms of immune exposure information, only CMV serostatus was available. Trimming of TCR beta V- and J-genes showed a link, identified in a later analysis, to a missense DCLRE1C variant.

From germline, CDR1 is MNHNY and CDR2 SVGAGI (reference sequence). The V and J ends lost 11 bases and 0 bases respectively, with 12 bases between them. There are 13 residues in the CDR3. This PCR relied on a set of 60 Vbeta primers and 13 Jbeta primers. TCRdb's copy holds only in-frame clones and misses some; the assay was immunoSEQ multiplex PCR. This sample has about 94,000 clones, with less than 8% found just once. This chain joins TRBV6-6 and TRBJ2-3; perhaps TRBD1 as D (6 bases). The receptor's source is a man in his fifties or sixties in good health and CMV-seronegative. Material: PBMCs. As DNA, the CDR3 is TGTGCCTCCAGGGGATCTAGCACAGATACGCAGTATTTT. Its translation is CASRGSSTDTQYF.